This is a list of T cell receptor beta chains from one sample in a study of blood T cell repertoires in COVID-19. Clones were read by immunoSEQ multiplex PCR, and TCRdb kept only the in-frame ones, dropping some. The table includes some 87,000 clones, over 85% detected once. Specimen: peripheral blood. The receptors were sampled from a human donor with COVID-19, enrolled during active disease. The donor label of this sample is uncertain. Both conserved end residues are part of each CDR3. Fields, in order: D gene, V gene, J gene, clone size, CDR3 protein, CDR3 DNA. D genes are given only for firm matches. Clone sizes are given selectively: once, few, many, or a class where the clone is expanded.

-	TRBV2	TRBJ2-2	-	CASSRDTGELFF	TGTGCCAGCAGCCGGGATACCGGGGAGCTGTTTTTT
-	TRBV25-1	TRBJ2-1	once	CASTPAGEGSYNEQFF	TGTGCCAGCACTCCCGCTGGAGAAGGCTCCTACAATGAGCAGTTCTTC
-	TRBV9	TRBJ1-4	-	CASSVQGEDGKLFF	TGTGCCAGCAGCGTACAGGGTGAGGATGGAAAACTGTTTTTT
-	TRBV5-1	TRBJ1-2	few	CASSLNSGVSYGYTF	TGCGCCAGCAGCTTGAATTCGGGGGTGAGCTATGGCTACACCTTC
TRBD1	TRBV7-6	TRBJ2-5	once	CASSRTGQTQETQYF	TGTGCCAGCAGCCGGACGGGACAGACGCAAGAGACCCAGTACTTC
TRBD2	TRBV4-1	TRBJ2-7	-	CASSQEGLAGDYEQYF	TGCGCCAGCAGCCAAGAGGGGCTAGCGGGGGATTACGAGCAGTACTTC
-	TRBV6-6	TRBJ2-2	-	CASSYSAGAGELFF	TGTGCCAGCAGTTACTCAGCAGGGGCCGGGGAGCTGTTTTTT
-	TRBV6-5	TRBJ1-2	-	CASSLSGGSNYGYTF	TGTGCCAGCAGCCTATCTGGCGGTTCTAACTATGGCTACACCTTC
TRBD1	TRBV9	TRBJ2-2	-	CASSVGIGDSIPTGELFF	TGTGCCAGCAGCGTAGGAATCGGGGACAGTATACCTACCGGGGAGCTGTTTTTT
TRBD1	TRBV27	TRBJ2-6	-	CASSIQGRTSGANVLTF	TGTGCCAGCAGTATACAGGGGCGAACCTCTGGGGCCAACGTCCTGACTTTC
-	TRBV2	TRBJ2-1	-	CASSEVEVLSYNEQFF	TGTGCCAGCAGTGAAGTGGAGGTCCTCTCCTACAATGAGCAGTTCTTC
-	TRBV6-6	TRBJ1-5	few	CASSSPASRSQHF	TGTGCCAGCAGTTCTCCGGCCTCCAGGTCCCAGCATTTT
-	TRBV9	TRBJ2-1	-	CASGGAVGEQFF	TGTGCCAGTGGGGGCGCGGTGGGTGAGCAGTTCTTC
-	TRBV30	TRBJ1-6	-	CAWSGGGAGGSPLHF	TGTGCCTGGAGTGGGGGAGGGGCCGGTGGTTCACCCCTCCACTTT
TRBD2	TRBV2	TRBJ2-7	-	CASSWTSGEAGEQYF	TGTGCCAGCAGTTGGACTAGCGGGGAGGCCGGCGAGCAGTACTTC
-	TRBV12-3/TRBV12-4	TRBJ1-2	-	CASSPDNRYGYTF	TGTGCCAGCAGCCCAGACAACCGCTATGGCTACACCTTC
-	TRBV2	TRBJ2-7	-	CASSEAHRFEQYF	TGTGCCAGCAGTGAAGCCCACCGGTTCGAGCAGTACTTC
-	TRBV5-5	TRBJ1-1	few	CASSLEGGGTEAFF	TGTGCCAGCAGCTTGGAGGGAGGAGGGACTGAAGCTTTCTTT
TRBD1	TRBV24-1	TRBJ1-2	-	CATSDPTTGGGYTF	TGTGCCACCAGTGACCCGACGACAGGGGGAGGCTACACCTTC
TRBD1	TRBV3-1/TRBV3-2	TRBJ2-1	-	CASSLQGTGIYNEQFF	TGTGCCAGCAGTCTCCAAGGGACAGGGATATACAATGAGCAGTTCTTC
-	TRBV10-2	TRBJ2-3	-	CASSAQASTDTQYF	TGCGCCAGCAGTGCACAGGCTAGCACAGATACGCAGTATTTT
-	TRBV19	TRBJ1-1	once	CASSISVIREAFF	TGTGCCAGTAGTATTTCGGTGATCCGTGAAGCTTTCTTT
-	TRBV11-3	TRBJ2-1	-	CASSLDPLSYNEQFF	TGTGCCAGCAGCTTAGATCCTCTGTCCTACAATGAGCAGTTCTTC
-	TRBV13	TRBJ1-1	-	CASSLRSGMNTEAFF	TGTGCCAGCAGCTTACGTTCAGGTATGAACACTGAAGCTTTCTTT
-	TRBV18	TRBJ2-1	-	CASSPGETNYNEQFF	TGTGCCAGCTCACCGGGAGAAACCAACTACAATGAGCAGTTCTTC